This T cell receptor beta chain was recovered during a study of T cells in narcolepsy. Study background: Healthy controls were enrolled alongside patients with narcolepsy type 1 or type 2.

The data were produced by immunoSEQ multiplex PCR, yet TCRdb's version contains in-frame clones alone and is incomplete. The sample has around 27,000 clones; approximately 80% are singletons. Germline CDR1 and CDR2: SGHRS and YFSETQ. V gave up 4 bases and J gave up 6 bases; unmatched junction bases: 15. This CDR3 comprises 16 residues. The study's findings and limits: Same-patient CSF and blood CD4+ T cell clonotypes included HCRT-specific and TRIB2-specific autoreactive ones. No autoreactive T cell clone sequences appeared in some memory CD4+ repertoires. Healthy controls reportedly lacked the autoreactive clonotypes serially found in patients' blood.

In the case of this clone: Its antigen is undetermined.

The V gene is TRBV5-1, the J gene TRBJ2-5; TRBD2 agrees at 7 bases. The sample was CD45RA- memory CD4+ T cells from PBMCs. The receptor comes from a human donor with narcolepsy. The CDR3 nucleotides are TGCGCCAGCAGCCCAATTAACGCGGGAGACGGAAAGACCCAGTACTTC. Amino acid sequence: CASSPINAGDGKTQYF.